This T cell receptor (beta chain) comes out of a study of control samples from healthy donors and cancer patients. Trimming removed 6 bases from V and 4 bases from J, with 15 bases in between. Germline V gene data show CDR1 as MNHEY and CDR2 as SVGAGI. The CDR3 is 14 amino acids. TCRdb's table, derived via immunoSEQ multiplex PCR, lists solely in-frame clones and lacks some. The sample shows 120,000 or so clones, around 92% of them seen only once. The chain employs TRBV6-5 and TRBJ1-2; D might be TRBD1 (5 bases). The TCR was taken from a middle-aged man in good health. Sample: blood. The CDR3 protein is CASSGSGKAYGYTF. DNA of the CDR3: TGTGCCAGCAGCGGGTCAGGGAAGGCCTATGGCTACACCTTC.